This TCR beta chain was documented in a study of blood T cell repertoires in COVID-19. Study overall: Spain, Italy and the United States supplied samples that represented acute and convalescent COVID-19. From T cells, B-cell-depleted T cells, or PBMCs came the material, which was cDNA or gDNA.

The authors' processing: Using reference gene primer amplification, nucleated cell counts were estimated. Clones were sequenced by immunoSEQ multiplex PCR, and TCRdb holds only the in-frame ones, with some missing. V and J calls and clone size follow that table, whereas D and trimming were derived from the DNA. The data show some 200,000 clones, with about 95% seen just once and about 0.76% held by the top ten. Per the germline V gene, CDR1 is SEHNR and CDR2 is FQNEAQ (reference sequence). V was clipped by 5 bases and J by 6 bases, with 14 bases between them. The CDR3 loop spans 15 amino acids. Seattle's enrolled individuals joined amid active infection and were then monitored longitudinally.

The chain links TRBV7-9 to TRBJ1-6; the D gene is possibly TRBD1 (6 bases). The sample taken for sequencing was peripheral blood. The receptor's source is a man aged 25-45 years with COVID-19, enrolled during active disease. CDR3 coding DNA: TGTGCCAGCAGCGGGTCGGGGGGCGTTAATTCACCCCTCCACTTT. This gives the protein CASSGSGGVNSPLHF. Looking up the rest from reference TRBV7-9 and TRBJ1-6 gives the full variable domain: DTGVSQNPRHKITKRGQNVTFRCDPISEHNRLYWYRQTLGQGPEFLTYFQNEAQLEKSRLLSDRFSAERPKGSFSTLEIQRTEQGDSAMYLCASSGSGGVNSPLHFGNGTRLTVT.